This T cell receptor beta chain was found in a study of blood T cell repertoires in COVID-19 (TCRdb year 2020). Looking at the study overall: Collaborator samples came from the United States, Italy and Spain and covered acute and convalescent phases of COVID-19. The sample metadata nearly always contained a de-identified subject ID, COVID-19 status, age in years and sex. The dataset comprised deeply sampled blood TCRbeta repertoires from subjects exposed to, actively infected with, or recovered from COVID-19. The material from the prospective study consisted of cDNA or gDNA derived from T cells, B-cell-depleted T cells, or PBMCs. HLA class I and class II types, where available, came from metadata supplied by the sample provider rather than from assay-based typing. The repertoires were made available in a free public database intended to serve as a resource for research on the immune response to SARS-CoV-2. The samples were drawn from two sources: the first 160 participants of the ongoing ImmuneRACE study, and over 950 subjects contributed by 6 global collaborators.

Concerning this clone itself: The clone's antigen remains unknown. No much larger clonotype is one base removed from it; base qualities were not supplied.

TCRbeta CDR3 regions were amplified from genomic DNA using the immunoSEQ Assay, a bias-controlled multiplex PCR. The authors' pipeline ran thus. Within the assay, amplification of reference gene primers was used to estimate how many nucleated cells each sample contained. To quantify the absolute abundance of each unique TCRbeta CDR3 rearrangement, sequence reads were collapsed and filtered. Productive Simpson clonality was computed per sample as the square root of Simpson's diversity index over productive rearrangements. TCRdb carries this immuneACCESS record with in-frame sequences only. Its versions omit some clonotypes, under half of them owing to an unresolved V gene in the studies checked, with the rest unexplained. V, J and clone size were drawn from that table, and D and trimming were deduced from the DNA. The sample records 350,000 to 400,000 clones, 88% of which are singletons. More than 0.95% of the sample belongs to the ten largest clones.

Ends trimmed: V by 8 bases, J by 3 bases; bases unmatched to a gene: 6. The CDR3 spans 13 residues, from the cysteine through the phenylalanine. This entry keeps only the CDR3 DNA: 39 bases, framed from base 1. The germline V gene (reference sequence) specifies SEHNR as CDR1 and FQNEAQ as CDR2. Broader findings and caveats from the paper: How much clinical and demographic metadata was included differed by source and by participant, and the metadata was provided uncurated.

Participants in the prospective study were enrolled through a virtual design, were aged 18 to 89 years, and lived in roughly 26 United States geographic areas. In the prospective study, cohorts were assigned on the basis of participant-reported clinical history obtained from a screening survey and a study questionnaire. For ImmuneRACE Cohort 3, a participant was defined as recovered based on two consecutive negative NP/OP PCR tests, clearance by a healthcare professional, or resolution of symptoms. Each participant in the prospective study had whole blood, serum and a nasopharyngeal or oropharyngeal swab collected by mobile phlebotomists. Prospective study participants could optionally give additional blood draws and questionnaires over an approximately 2-month period. Prospective study blood samples were shipped either frozen or at room temperature before DNA extraction.

The sequenced sample consisted of PBMCs or T cells enriched from blood (not recorded which). The TCR originated in a woman under 30 who had recovered from COVID-19. This chain joins TRBV7-9 to TRBJ2-5; 7 central bases correspond to TRBD2. The DNA sequence is TGTGCCAGCCGACCGGGGGGAAAAGAGACCCAGTACTTC. Its coded protein is CASRPGGKETQYF.